This T cell receptor beta chain was sequenced for a study of blood T cell repertoires in COVID-19. Background on the study: There were acute and convalescent COVID-19 samples, and they came from the United States, Italy and Spain. From T cells, B-cell-depleted T cells, or PBMCs came the material, which was cDNA or gDNA.

Germline CDR1 is MDHEN and CDR2 is SYDVKM. The CDR3 has 14 residues. The V and J ends lost 5 bases and 9 bases, in that order; junction bases with no gene match: 10. Assay used: immunoSEQ multiplex PCR; TCRdb lists only in-frame clones, some missing. The sample holds under 200,000 clones, 80% to 90% seen once. This chain joins TRBV28 and TRBJ1-5, with TRBD1 identical over 7 bases. What was sequenced was peripheral blood. The clonotype was recovered from a man aged 25 to 40 with active or convalescent COVID-19. Here the CDR3 DNA reads TGTGCCAGCAGTCCGGGACAGCGGCGATGGCCCCAGCATTTT. It codes for CASSPGQRRWPQHF.